This T cell receptor beta chain was identified in a study of control samples from healthy donors and cancer patients. Germline-derived CDR1 and CDR2 are MGHRA and YSYEKL. The CDR3 runs to 16 residues. V dropped 1 base and J dropped 6; count of bases not matched to a gene: 8. Sequencing was performed with immunoSEQ multiplex PCR; in TCRdb, only in-frame clones are kept and a portion is missing. The table has about 98,000 clones, around 82% seen once. The receptor was isolated from a man between 60 and 75 years old in good health. Sequenced material: blood. This chain connects TRBV4-1 to TRBJ1-5, with TRBD1 matching over 8 bases. CDR3 loop: CASSQAITRGPQPQHF. The DNA for the CDR3 is TGCGCCAGCAGCCAAGCGATCACCAGGGGGCCTCAGCCCCAGCATTTT.